The 25 T cell receptor beta chains presented below share a single source sample, sequenced in a study of CD8 T cells in Susac syndrome (dated by TCRdb to the late 2010s). The library was built by means of the immunoSEQ multiplex PCR assay. RNA was extracted using the RNeasy kit, and about 0.45 to 1 ug of the RNA was reverse transcribed with random hexamers. TCRdb trimmed public reads at Q25 via fastp, called clones via MiXCR and kept in-frame beta chains. Entries are consolidated by CDR3 protein sequence, retaining the most common genes and DNA. The table for this sample lists 150,000 or so distinct CDR3 sequences; approximately 95% of them were counted only once. Of the sample, more than 0.11% is held by the ten largest clones. Material: CD4+ T cells from PBMCs. Every receptor here comes from a human donor with Susac syndrome.

Regarding this clonotype: The final CDR3 position lacks the conserved phenylalanine or tryptophan, pointing to a likely read error. This chain links TRBV4-3 with TRBJ2-5; tentatively, D is TRBD2 (5 bases). The CDR3 is 15 residues long. V lost 2 bases, J lost 1 base, and 11 bases lay in between. CDR1 and CDR2 from the germline V gene are LGHNA and YSLEER. The CDR3 nucleotides read TGCGCCAGCAGCCAACAACCGGGAACCCAAGAGACCCAGTACCTC. This gives the protein CASSQQPGTQETQYL.

The chain couples TRBV9 to TRBJ1-1; D not resolved. The CDR3 loop spans 15 amino acids. Trimming took off 1 base at V and 1 base at J, with 11 bases between the two ends. The V gene's germline CDR1 is SGDLS and CDR2 YYNGEE. The CDR3 loop is CASSVTPVGNTEAFF. The CDR3, as DNA: TGTGCCAGCAGCGTAACTCCGGTGGGGAACACTGAAGCTTTCTTT.

The J gene is TRBJ2-7, the V gene TRBV29-1, with no clear D. Between the trimmed V and J ends, which lost 5 bases and 3 bases, there was a span of 11 bases. Germline loops: CDR1 SQVTM, CDR2 ANQGSEA. This CDR3 contains 12 residues. As DNA, the CDR3 is TGCAGCGTTCAGGAGACCCACTACGAGCAGTACTTC. Encoded protein: CSVQETHYEQYF.

The rearrangement joins TRBV20-1 to TRBJ1-6; the match to TRBD1 covers 8 bases. CDR3 length: 15 residues. CDR1 and CDR2 from the germline V gene are DFQATT and SNEGSKA (reference sequence). With V trimmed by 4 bases and J by 10 bases, 12 bases remained unmatched. In DNA, the CDR3 is TGCAGTGCTACAGGGGGCGCCGGTGATAGGTCACCCCTCCACTTT. Protein sequence: CSATGGAGDRSPLHF.

This chain connects TRBV5-4 to TRBJ2-5; D perhaps matches TRBD2 (5 bases). The germline V and J ends were trimmed by 0 bases and 7 bases, with 13 bases remaining between them. There are 14 residues in the CDR3. Per the germline V gene, CDR1 is SGHNT and CDR2 is YYREEE (reference sequence). The CDR3 loop is CASSLDSAFATQYF. Here the CDR3 DNA reads TGTGCCAGCAGCTTGGATAGCGCCTTTGCGACCCAGTACTTC. Full variable domain (missing parts from reference TRBV5-4 and TRBJ2-5): ETGVTQSPTHLIKTRGQQVTLRCSSQSGHNTVSWYQQALGQGPQFIFQYYREEENGRGNFPPRFSGLQFPNYSSELNVNALELDDSALYLCASSLDSAFATQYFGPGTRLLVL.

This clonotype was detected only once. V is TRBV2 and J is TRBJ1-5; no definite D call. Germline loops: CDR1 SNHLY, CDR2 FYNNEI. The CDR3 is made up of 14 amino acids. Trimming cost V 2 bases and J 4 bases, with 9 bases left between them. CDR3: CASSELGGNQPQHF. For the CDR3, the DNA is TGTGCCAGCAGTGAATTAGGAGGGAATCAGCCCCAGCATTTT.

Turning to this clonotype: Relative to the germline gene, one junction end is altered; a read error may explain this. The chain employs TRBV2 and TRBJ2-6, with D perhaps given as TRBD1 or TRBD2 (5 bases each). The CDR3 has 14 residues. Germline CDR1 reads SNHLY; CDR2 reads FYNNEI. The CDR3 is CASRGTSAANVLTF. CDR3 nucleotides: TGTGCCAGCAGAGGGACGTCTGCGGCCAACGTCCTGACTTTC.

The V gene is TRBV29-1, the J gene TRBJ1-2; D is uncertain. CDR1 is SQVTM and CDR2 is ANQGSEA in the germline V gene. The CDR3 length is 16 residues. The ends were cut back, 4 bases at V and 4 bases at J, with 22 bases in the middle. The DNA of the CDR3 is TGCAGCGTTGGCGAATCAGGTTTCCGCCGGTTCTATGGCTACACCTTC. Encoded protein: CSVGESGFRRFYGYTF.

The table lists this clonotype with a count of one. V and J are TRBV6-2 or TRBV6-3 and TRBJ2-4, with D unclear. This CDR3 has 11 residues. The V and J ends lost 2 bases and 16 bases respectively, with 12 bases between them. Germline V gene lookup returns CDR1 MNHEY and CDR2 SVGEGT. The CDR3 region is CASSYSTGVYF. The DNA for the CDR3 is TGTGCCAGCAGTTACAGCACTGGGGTATACTTC.

V usage is TRBV5-6 and J usage is TRBJ2-1; D may be TRBD1 or TRBD2 (5 bases each). CDR3 length: 14 residues. V was clipped by 4 bases and J by 6 bases, with 14 bases between them. Per germline, CDR1 SGHDT and CDR2 YYEEEE. CDR3: CASSGDPIGNEQFF. As DNA, the CDR3 is TGTGCCAGCAGCGGGGACCCGATTGGCAATGAGCAGTTCTTC.

The chain has TRBV23-1 and TRBJ1-1, with TRBD1 matching over 7 bases. TRBV23-1 is placed among ORFs of uncertain function. The CDR3 runs to 17 residues. V lost 3 bases and J lost 4; bases outside the gene matches: 14. As DNA, the CDR3 is TGCGCCAGCAGTCACTTCAAACGACAGGGAGGTGGCACTGAAGCTTTCTTT. Its protein is CASSHFKRQGGGTEAFF.

The chain carries TRBV4-3 and TRBJ1-1; the D is unclear. This CDR3 has 15 amino acids. Germline CDR1 reads LGHNA; CDR2 reads YSLEER. The V end was cut by 2 bases, the J end by 5 bases, with 15 bases between. The CDR3 reads CASSQNYARWTEAFF. The CDR3 coding sequence is TGCGCCAGCAGCCAAAATTATGCGCGTTGGACTGAAGCTTTCTTT.

The chain carries TRBV7-2 and TRBJ2-1, with 12 bases fitting TRBD2. The length of the CDR3 is 18 residues. Germline CDR1 and CDR2: SGHTA and FQGNSA. V trimming: 2 bases; J trimming: 8 bases; junction bases outside the gene matches: 13. CDR3 region: CASSLTIPGLAGRDEQFF. The CDR3 nucleotides read TGTGCCAGCAGCTTAACTATACCGGGACTAGCGGGTAGGGATGAGCAGTTCTTC.

The chain links TRBV29-1 to TRBJ2-5, with 10 bases identical to TRBD2. The trim removed 2 bases at V and 4 bases at J, leaving 10 bases unmatched. Per germline, CDR1 SQVTM and CDR2 ANQGSEA. The CDR3 sequence is 16 residues long. The CDR3 reads CSVEPPGAGGRETQYF. The CDR3 DNA sequence: TGCAGCGTTGAACCCCCGGGAGCGGGGGGGCGAGAGACCCAGTACTTC.

This sequence joins TRBV7-9 and TRBJ1-6, with D unclear. Between the trimmed V and J ends, which lost 1 base and 8 bases, there was a span of 9 bases. The CDR3 is 14 amino acids. Germline CDR1 reads SEHNR; CDR2 reads FQNEAQ (reference sequence). The CDR3 here is CASSLVQTHSPLHF. The CDR3 DNA follows: TGTGCCAGCAGCTTAGTTCAGACTCATTCACCCCTCCACTTT.

The gene calls are TRBV3-1 and TRBJ2-2; D is ambiguous. Germline CDR1 LGHDT, CDR2 YNNKEL (reference sequence). This CDR3 has 13 residues. V was trimmed by 4 bases and J by 0 bases, leaving 3 bases between them. The CDR3 DNA reads as TGTGCCAGCAGCCCGGCGAACACCGGGGAGCTGTTTTTT. It is translated as CASSPANTGELFF.

The chain joins TRBV5-4 to TRBJ2-1, with D possibly TRBD2 on 5 matching bases. In germline, CDR1 is SGHNT, CDR2 YYREEE (reference sequence). The V and J ends lost 2 bases and 4 bases respectively, with 7 bases between them. The CDR3 covers 13 residues. The CDR3 DNA sequence: TGTGCCAGCAGCTTTACGGGGTACAATGAGCAGTTCTTC. Amino acid sequence: CASSFTGYNEQFF.

This clonotype was found once. This chain uses TRBV7-8 with TRBJ2-5; D perhaps matches TRBD2 (7 bases). In germline, CDR1 is SGHVS, CDR2 FQNEAQ. This CDR3 is 15 amino acids long. Trimming removed 1 base from V and 3 bases from J, with 12 bases in between. The CDR3 sequence: CASSLEGGAEETQYF. CDR3 in DNA: TGTGCCAGCAGCTTAGAGGGGGGGGCAGAAGAGACCCAGTACTTC. The variable domain in full, completed from reference TRBV7-8 and TRBJ2-5, reads GAGVSQSPRYKVAKRGQDVALRCDPISGHVSLFWYQQALGQGPEFLTYFQNEAQLDKSGLPSDRFFAERPEGSVSTLKIQRTQQEDSAVYLCASSLEGGAEETQYFGPGTRLLVL.

V is TRBV27 and J is TRBJ1-1; weak D call: TRBD1 (5 bases). The CDR3 is 14 residues long. The V end was cut by 3 bases, the J end by 1 base, with 9 bases between. Germline values: CDR1 MNHEY, CDR2 SMNVEV (reference sequence). In nucleotides, the CDR3 is TGTGCCAGCAGTTTCAGGGAGGCGAACACTGAAGCTTTCTTT. It codes for CASSFREANTEAFF.

The V gene is TRBV24-1, the J gene TRBJ2-5, with TRBD2 matching over 8 bases. J was trimmed by 3 bases and V by 5 bases; bases with no gene match: 10. The CDR3 totals 16 residues. Germline V lookup: CDR1 KGHDR, CDR2 SFDVKD. CDR3 sequence reads: CATSVVAGNRKETQYF. The CDR3 DNA sequence: TGTGCCACCAGTGTGGTAGCGGGGAACCGAAAAGAGACCCAGTACTTC.

J is TRBJ2-7 and V is TRBV7-9, with a tentative D call TRBD1 (6 bases). V was trimmed by 2 bases and J by 2 bases, leaving 10 bases between them. Germline lookup yields CDR1 SEHNR and CDR2 FQNEAQ (reference sequence). The CDR3 totals 14 residues. The CDR3 nucleotides are TGTGCCAGCAGCTTATGGGGGCAAACCTACGAGCAGTACTTC. Its protein is CASSLWGQTYEQYF.

The chain links TRBV7-9 to TRBJ2-2; 9 positions match TRBD1. The germline gives CDR1 SEHNR, CDR2 FQNEAQ (reference sequence). Trimming at V came to 6 bases and at J to 1 base, leaving 9 bases not matched to a gene. The CDR3 runs to 17 residues. The CDR3 reads CASSSIPGQGNTGELFF. The DNA for the CDR3 is TGTGCCAGCAGTTCAATCCCGGGACAGGGGAACACCGGGGAGCTGTTTTTT.

This chain joins TRBV30 and TRBJ1-6; the D is unclear. The CDR3 length is 12 residues. Trimming shortened V by 3 bases and J by 11 bases, and 11 bases separated the two germline ends. Germline V CDR1 and CDR2: GTSNPN, SVGIG (reference sequence). CDR3 nucleotide sequence: TGTGCCTGGAGGCCAGGCGGGCCACCCCTCCACTTT. Translating it yields CAWRPGGPPLHF.

The rearrangement joins TRBV20-1 to TRBJ2-1; D may match TRBD1 or TRBD2 (5 bases each). The germline V and J ends were trimmed by 3 bases and 3 bases, with 15 bases remaining between them. CDR3 length: 15 residues. Germline assignment: CDR1 DFQATT and CDR2 SNEGSKA (reference sequence). This CDR3 is CSASQGRPLYNEQFF. The CDR3 nucleotides are TGCAGTGCTAGCCAGGGACGACCCCTCTACAATGAGCAGTTCTTC.

CDR3 DNA sequence: TGCAGCGTTGAAGATATTCGGGGGCAAGAAAACATTCAGTACTTC. The encoded protein is CSVEDIRGQENIQYF. This sequence joins TRBV29-1 and TRBJ2-4; D assignment may be TRBD1 or TRBD2 (6 bases each). Germline V gene lookup returns CDR1 SQVTM and CDR2 ANQGSEA. The V and J ends lost 0 bases and 5 bases respectively, with 14 bases between them. This CDR3 contains 15 residues.